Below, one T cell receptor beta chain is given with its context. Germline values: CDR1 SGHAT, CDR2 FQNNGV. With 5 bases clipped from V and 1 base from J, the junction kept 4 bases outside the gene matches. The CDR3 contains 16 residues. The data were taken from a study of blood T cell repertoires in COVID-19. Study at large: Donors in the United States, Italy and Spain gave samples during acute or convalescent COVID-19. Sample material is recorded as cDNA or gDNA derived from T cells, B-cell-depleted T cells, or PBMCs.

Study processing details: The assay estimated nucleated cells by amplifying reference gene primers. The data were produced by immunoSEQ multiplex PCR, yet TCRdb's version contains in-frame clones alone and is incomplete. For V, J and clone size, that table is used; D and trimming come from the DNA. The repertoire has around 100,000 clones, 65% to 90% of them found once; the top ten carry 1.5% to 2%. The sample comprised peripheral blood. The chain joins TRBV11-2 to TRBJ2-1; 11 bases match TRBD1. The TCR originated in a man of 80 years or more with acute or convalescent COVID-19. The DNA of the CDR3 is TGTGCCAGCAGCACCGGGACAGGGGGTTCCTACAATGAGCAGTTCTTC. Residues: CASSTGTGGSYNEQFF.